The entry that follows covers one TCR beta chain sequence. As yet, its antigen is unknown. This may come from a read error, since a much larger clone is one base off. This sample is drawn from a study of blood T cells in healthy people across ages. Broader study findings: TCR beta diversity, measured per million T cells, fell in a roughly linear way with age. TCR beta diversity tracked closely with naive T cell percentage.

The CDR3 has 14 residues. The V end lost 1 base, the J end lost 7 bases, and 14 bases lay between the germline ends. Germline V gene sequence: CDR1 LNHNV, CDR2 YYDKDF (reference sequence). A sample-barcoded 5' primer and a J-beta primer mix were used in a second PCR of about 7 to 11 cycles. MiXCR, applied by TCRdb to the 5' RACE reads, yields one record per CDR3 protein. The table shows 850,000 to 950,000 distinct CDR3 sequences, with more than 25% occurring only once. The sequencing input was blood. The chain employs TRBV15 and TRBJ2-7; the D is unclear. The TCR sequence derives from a woman older than 75 in good health. Written as DNA, the CDR3 is TGTGCCACCAGCAGAGGGCCCCTCGGCAATGAGCAGTACTTC. It yields the protein CATSRGPLGNEQYF. Filled out from reference TRBV15 and TRBJ2-7, the complete variable domain reads DAMVIQNPRYQVTQFGKPVTLSCSQTLNHNVMYWYQQKSSQAPKLLFHYYDKDFNNEADTPDNFQSRRPNTSFCFLDIRSPGLGDTAMYLCATSRGPLGNEQYFGPGTRLTVT.